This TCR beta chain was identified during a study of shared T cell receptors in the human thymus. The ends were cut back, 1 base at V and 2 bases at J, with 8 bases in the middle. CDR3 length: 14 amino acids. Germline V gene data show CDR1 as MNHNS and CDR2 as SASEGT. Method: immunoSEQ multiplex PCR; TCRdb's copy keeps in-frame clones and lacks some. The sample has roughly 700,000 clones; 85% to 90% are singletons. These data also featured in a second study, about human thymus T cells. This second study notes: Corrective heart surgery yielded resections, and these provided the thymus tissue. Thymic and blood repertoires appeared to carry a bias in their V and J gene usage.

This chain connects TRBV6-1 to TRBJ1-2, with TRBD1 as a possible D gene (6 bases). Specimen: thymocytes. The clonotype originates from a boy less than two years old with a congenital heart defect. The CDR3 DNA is TGTGCCAGCAGTGAAGGGACAGTAAACTATGGCTACACCTTC. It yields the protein CASSEGTVNYGYTF.